This is a list of T cell receptor beta chains from one sample in a study of spatial heterogeneity in lung cancer. TCRdb reanalysed the 5' RACE reads using MiXCR and keeps one entry per CDR3 protein. The sample has 40,000 to 45,000 distinct CDR3 sequences, approximately 6.5% seen once. Sample: PBMCs, taken at surgery. These TCRs come from a female donor with early-stage non-small cell lung cancer. The CDR3 runs from the conserved cysteine through the conserved F or W. A D gene is named only where the DNA matches it firmly. Expanded clones get a size class; other rows say once, few or many, or leave the size out.

D: -; V: TRBV25-1; J: TRBJ2-5; size: -; CDR3: CASSEPTGTGRETQYF; DNA: TGTGCCAGCAGTGAACCGACGGGGACTGGCCGAGAGACCCAGTACTTC
D: -; V: TRBV10-1; J: TRBJ2-7; size: many; CDR3: CASSESTGDTYEQYF; DNA: TGCGCCAGCAGTGAGTCGACGGGGGACACCTACGAGCAGTACTTC
D: -; V: TRBV6-6; J: TRBJ2-5; size: -; CDR3: CASSPRGEGGTQYF; DNA: TGTGCCAGCAGTCCACGCGGGGAGGGGGGGACCCAGTACTTC
D: TRBD2; V: TRBV6-2/TRBV6-3; J: TRBJ2-3; size: few; CDR3: CASAVTSGSTDTQYF; DNA: TGTGCCAGTGCAGTGACTAGCGGATCCACAGATACGCAGTATTTT
D: -; V: TRBV5-1; J: TRBJ2-7; size: many; CDR3: CASNTKRGEGYYEQYF; DNA: TGCGCCAGCAACACCAAAAGGGGAGAGGGGTACTACGAGCAGTACTTC
D: -; V: TRBV18; J: TRBJ2-2; size: many; CDR3: CASSPSTLPTGELFF; DNA: TGTGCCAGCTCACCGTCGACACTCCCCACCGGGGAGCTGTTTTTT
D: -; V: TRBV7-8; J: TRBJ2-6; size: many; CDR3: CASSPNRAGANVLTF; DNA: TGTGCCAGCAGTCCCAACAGGGCTGGGGCCAACGTCCTGACTTTC
D: TRBD1; V: TRBV7-2; J: TRBJ2-5; size: few; CDR3: CASSPRTGGEYETQYF; DNA: TGTGCCAGCAGCCCTAGGACAGGGGGCGAGTACGAGACCCAGTACTTC
D: -; V: TRBV9; J: TRBJ2-2; size: -; CDR3: CASSVQMDTGELFF; DNA: TGTGCCAGCAGCGTGCAAATGGACACCGGGGAGCTGTTTTTT
D: TRBD2; V: TRBV4-3; J: TRBJ2-1; size: many; CDR3: CASSPAGDSYNEQFF; DNA: TGCGCCAGCAGCCCAGCGGGGGACTCCTACAATGAGCAGTTCTTC
D: -; V: TRBV18; J: TRBJ1-2; size: many; CDR3: CASSSRQAENYGYTF; DNA: TGTGCCAGCTCATCCAGACAGGCTGAAAACTATGGCTACACCTTC
D: -; V: TRBV12-3/TRBV12-4; J: TRBJ1-5; size: few; CDR3: CASSSGQPQHF; DNA: TGTGCCAGCAGTTCAGGTCAGCCCCAGCATTTT
D: -; V: TRBV28; J: TRBJ1-1; size: few; CDR3: CASSLWDKNTEAFF; DNA: TGTGCCAGCAGTTTATGGGACAAGAACACTGAAGCTTTCTTT
D: TRBD1; V: TRBV20-1; J: TRBJ1-5; size: many; CDR3: CSASRDRGQPQHF; DNA: TGCAGTGCTAGCCGGGACAGGGGTCAGCCCCAGCATTTT
D: TRBD1; V: TRBV6-2/TRBV6-3; J: TRBJ1-4; size: many; CDR3: CASSYSLGPGGEKLFF; DNA: TGTGCCAGCAGTTACTCGCTTGGGCCAGGGGGCGAAAAACTGTTTTTT
D: -; V: TRBV3-1; J: TRBJ2-7; size: -; CDR3: CASRQEPSYEQYF; DNA: TGTGCCAGCCGCCAGGAACCCTCCTACGAGCAGTACTTC
D: -; V: TRBV18; J: TRBJ1-1; size: many; CDR3: CASSPPATTPRKAFF; DNA: TGTGCCAGCTCACCACCGGCGACAACCCCTAGGAAGGCTTTCTTT
D: TRBD1; V: TRBV12-3/TRBV12-4; J: TRBJ2-3; size: many; CDR3: CASSGGQGQDTQYF; DNA: TGTGCCAGCAGCGGAGGACAGGGGCAAGATACGCAGTATTTT
D: -; V: TRBV20-1; J: TRBJ2-7; size: many; CDR3: CSARDLVFRRNSYEQYF; DNA: TGCAGTGCTAGAGATCTAGTTTTTCGGCGGAACTCCTACGAGCAGTACTTC
D: TRBD1; V: TRBV12-3/TRBV12-4; J: TRBJ2-3; size: many; CDR3: CASTPPGTAPTQYF; DNA: TGTGCCAGCACCCCCCCTGGGACAGCCCCTACGCAGTATTTT
D: -; V: TRBV6-2/TRBV6-3; J: TRBJ2-3; size: many; CDR3: CASTPRGWGTDTQYF; DNA: TGTGCCAGCACCCCCAGGGGTTGGGGCACAGATACGCAGTATTTT
D: -; V: TRBV12-3/TRBV12-4; J: TRBJ2-3; size: many; CDR3: CASSFWGITDTQYF; DNA: TGTGCCAGCAGTTTTTGGGGGATCACAGATACGCAGTATTTT
D: -; V: TRBV7-9; J: TRBJ1-5; size: -; CDR3: CASSKDANSNQPQHF; DNA: TGTGCCAGCAGCAAGGACGCTAATAGCAATCAGCCCCAGCATTTT
D: -; V: TRBV20-1; J: TRBJ1-3; size: many; CDR3: CSTLVSGNTIYF; DNA: TGCAGTACCCTAGTCTCTGGAAACACCATATATTTT
D: TRBD2; V: TRBV20-1; J: TRBJ2-1; size: -; CDR3: CSGTSGFSYNEQFF; DNA: TGCAGTGGGACTAGCGGCTTTTCCTACAATGAGCAGTTCTTC
D: TRBD1; V: TRBV28; J: TRBJ2-7; size: many; CDR3: CASRPGQATYEQYF; DNA: TGTGCCAGCAGACCGGGACAGGCTACCTACGAGCAGTACTTC
D: -; V: TRBV9; J: TRBJ2-2; size: many; CDR3: CASSPSTGELFF; DNA: TGTGCCAGCAGCCCCTCCACCGGGGAGCTGTTTTTT
D: -; V: TRBV2; J: TRBJ1-2; size: few; CDR3: CASSATDADGYTF; DNA: TGTGCCAGCAGTGCCACGGATGCAGATGGCTACACCTTC
D: -; V: TRBV18; J: TRBJ1-2; size: few; CDR3: CASSPGASYGYTF; DNA: TGTGCCAGCTCACCAGGGGCGAGCTATGGCTACACCTTC
D: -; V: TRBV18; J: TRBJ1-3; size: -; CDR3: CASSPQQGGNTIYF; DNA: TGTGCCAGCTCACCACAGCAGGGAGGAAACACCATATATTTT
D: -; V: TRBV6-2/TRBV6-3; J: TRBJ1-1; size: many; CDR3: CASGTNQGTIAFF; DNA: TGTGCCAGCGGAACGAACCAGGGGACGATAGCTTTCTTT
D: -; V: TRBV6-5; J: TRBJ2-3; size: few; CDR3: CASSLTVSTDTQYF; DNA: TGTGCCAGCAGTTTGACGGTTAGCACAGATACGCAGTATTTT
D: -; V: TRBV6-1; J: TRBJ1-5; size: few; CDR3: CASTRDRSGAQHF; DNA: TGTGCCAGCACCCGGGACCGGTCTGGGGCCCAGCATTTT
D: TRBD1; V: TRBV28; J: TRBJ1-1; size: many; CDR3: CASRPDRAGTEAFF; DNA: TGTGCCAGCAGACCTGACAGGGCCGGGACTGAAGCTTTCTTT
D: TRBD2; V: TRBV10-3; J: TRBJ2-7; size: many; CDR3: CAISAGGGYEQYF; DNA: TGTGCCATCAGTGCCGGGGGGGGCTACGAGCAGTACTTC
D: TRBD2; V: TRBV9; J: TRBJ2-3; size: few; CDR3: CASSVTQRGATDTQYF; DNA: TGTGCCAGCAGCGTAACACAGCGGGGGGCAACAGATACGCAGTATTTT
D: -; V: TRBV2; J: TRBJ2-3; size: -; CDR3: CASSEWQPPRADTQYF; DNA: TGTGCCAGCAGTGAATGGCAGCCACCGAGGGCAGATACGCAGTATTTT
D: -; V: TRBV11-2; J: TRBJ2-1; size: many; CDR3: CASSSSTRHEQFF; DNA: TGTGCCAGCAGCTCCTCCACTAGACATGAGCAGTTCTTC
D: TRBD1; V: TRBV19; J: TRBJ2-6; size: many; CDR3: CATTGVAGANVLTF; DNA: TGTGCCACCACAGGGGTAGCTGGGGCCAACGTCCTGACTTTC
D: -; V: TRBV4-2; J: TRBJ2-7; size: many; CDR3: CASSQETSGRYEQYF; DNA: TGTGCCAGCAGCCAAGAGACTAGTGGTCGGTACGAGCAGTACTTC
D: -; V: TRBV28; J: TRBJ1-1; size: -; CDR3: CASTEKNTEAFF; DNA: TGTGCCAGCACAGAGAAGAACACTGAAGCTTTCTTT
D: TRBD1; V: TRBV6-5; J: TRBJ1-6; size: many; CDR3: CASSGQGEGAPLHF; DNA: TGTGCCAGCAGTGGACAGGGGGAAGGGGCACCCCTCCACTTT
D: -; V: TRBV7-9; J: TRBJ1-4; size: few; CDR3: CASSFLSSNEKLFF; DNA: TGTGCCAGCAGCTTTCTGAGTTCTAATGAAAAACTGTTTTTT
D: -; V: TRBV6-2/TRBV6-3; J: TRBJ2-3; size: -; CDR3: CASTQGGGAGTDTQYF; DNA: TGTGCCAGCACCCAGGGAGGGGGCGCGGGCACAGATACGCAGTATTTT
D: -; V: TRBV12-5; J: TRBJ2-2; size: -; CDR3: CAGAPGELFF; DNA: TGTGCTGGGGCCCCCGGGGAGCTGTTTTTT
D: -; V: TRBV20-1; J: TRBJ1-2; size: many; CDR3: CSARDPGRRSYGYTF; DNA: TGCAGTGCTAGAGACCCGGGGCGACGGTCCTATGGCTACACCTTC